This T cell receptor beta chain was profiled in a study of T cell repertoires in cytomegalovirus infection. Study as a whole: CMV infection plus the matching HLA type was flagged by public TCR beta signatures.

Each CDR3 protein is one row after TCRdb ran MiXCR on the reads. The sample includes 680,000 or so distinct CDR3 sequences, 35% seen only once; the top ten take 2.5% to 3.5%. Study-wide findings and caveats: HLA-C-restricted CMV clonotypes gave the most frequent clonotype in two of eight donors. Carriage of CMV together with the relevant HLA was identifiable through cumulative public TCR beta family frequency.

Only a few counts were recorded for this clonotype. The antigen is undetermined. Input material: PBMCs. The source is a human donor in good health (CMV status not recorded). Some clones in this sample may be carry-over from other donors' samples.

The DNA of the CDR3 is TGTGCCAGCAGCGAACTCCCGGGACATCAGGCCTACGAGCAGTACTTC. Its protein product is CASSELPGHQAYEQYF. The chain employs TRBV7-9 and TRBJ2-7; tentatively, D is TRBD1 (6 bases). Trimming removed 5 bases at V and 2 bases at J, with 19 bases between. The CDR3 loop spans 16 amino acids. Looked up from germline, CDR1 is SEHNR and CDR2 is FQNEAQ (reference sequence).